Following are 14 T cell receptor beta chains from one sample sequenced in a study of blood T cell repertoires in COVID-19. Data came from immunoSEQ multiplex PCR; TCRdb stores just in-frame clones and leaves some out. The sample lists over 150,000 clones; more than 75% were seen once. The sequenced sample was peripheral blood. These receptors all stem from a man between 35 and 55 years old with acute or convalescent COVID-19.

The genes are TRBV3-1 (or the pseudogene TRBV3-2) and TRBJ1-5; TRBD1 aligns across 7 bases. Unmatched junction bases numbered 5, after V lost 1 base and J lost 2 bases. The CDR3 spans 16 residues. CDR1 is LGHDT and CDR2 is YNNKEL in the germline V gene (reference sequence). In nucleotides, the CDR3 is TGTGCCAGCAGCCAAGGTACAGGGGTCGGCAATCAGCCCCAGCATTTT. Translated: CASSQGTGVGNQPQHF.

The rearrangement joins TRBV21-1 to TRBJ1-1; TRBD1 reflects the table's D call only, with no check against the DNA. TRBV21-1 is termed a pseudogene. This CDR3 spans 12 amino acids. The CDR3 reads CASRQGNTEAFF. The DNA of the CDR3 is TGTGCCAGCAGACAGGGTAACACTGAAGCTTTCTTT.

This chain connects TRBV7-2 to TRBJ1-2; unclear D gene. CDR1 and CDR2 (germline): SGHTA, FQGNSA. The V and J ends lost 2 bases and 4 bases respectively, with 11 bases between them. This CDR3 contains 14 residues. The CDR3 DNA reads TGTGCCAGCAGCTTACAATCAGGCTCCTATGGCTACACCTTC. This encodes CASSLQSGSYGYTF.

The chain joins TRBV28 to TRBJ1-4, with TRBD1 matching over 10 bases. Germline V lookup: CDR1 MDHEN, CDR2 SYDVKM. The ends lost 4 bases at V and 4 bases at J; junction bases unmatched: 9. The CDR3 is 17 amino acids. CDR3 sequence reads: CASSSPTGGLGNEKLFF. The CDR3 nucleotides read TGTGCCAGCAGTTCCCCGACAGGGGGCCTTGGTAATGAAAAACTGTTTTTT.

The chain is built from TRBV30 and TRBJ1-2, with TRBD1 matching 9 bases. Trimming removed 4 bases from V and 1 base from J; junction bases left unmatched: 4. Germline V gene lookup returns CDR1 GTSNPN and CDR2 SVGIG (reference sequence). The CDR3 consists of 14 residues. The CDR3 sequence is CAWIGTGNNYGYTF. The DNA for the CDR3 is TGTGCCTGGATTGGGACAGGGAATAACTATGGCTACACCTTC.

This chain uses TRBV5-6 with TRBJ1-3; the D gene is possibly TRBD1 (6 bases). Germline values: CDR1 SGHDT, CDR2 YYEEEE. Between the trimmed V and J ends, which lost 3 bases and 0 bases, there was a span of 16 bases. CDR3 length: 17 residues. Here the CDR3 reads CASSSRQDLLSGNTIYF. The CDR3 DNA sequence: TGTGCCAGCAGCTCTCGACAGGACCTCCTCTCTGGAAACACCATATATTTT.

This clone has at least ten counts. V and J are TRBV6-5 and TRBJ1-2; 8 bases are a match to TRBD1. CDR1 and CDR2 (germline): MNHEY, SVGAGI. This CDR3 has 12 amino acids. With V trimmed by 6 bases and J by 8 bases, 5 bases remained unmatched. Here the CDR3 DNA reads TGTGCCAGCAGAACGACAGGGGAGGGCTACACCTTC. Protein sequence: CASRTTGEGYTF.

The chain links TRBV29-1 to TRBJ1-1; D may be TRBD1 (5 bases). The CDR3 contains 12 residues. Germline-derived CDR1 and CDR2 are SQVTM and ANQGSEA. V gave up 6 bases and J gave up 0 bases, with 8 bases separating them. The CDR3 region is CSVDSMNTEAFF. As DNA, the CDR3 is TGCAGCGTAGACAGCATGAACACTGAAGCTTTCTTT.

This sequence joins TRBV6-5 and TRBJ1-2; no reliable D call. V gave up 7 bases and J gave up 3 bases, with 15 bases separating them. Germline lookup yields CDR1 MNHEY and CDR2 SVGAGI. The CDR3 is made up of 14 amino acids. Here the CDR3 reads CASNSPGAHYGYTF. The CDR3 DNA follows: TGTGCCAGCAATTCGCCCGGAGCACACTATGGCTACACCTTC.

Only a few counts were recorded for this clone. The rearrangement links TRBV6-5 to TRBJ1-6; D is unresolved. Trimming took 2 bases from V and 8 from J, leaving 7 bases between them. The CDR3 totals 13 residues. Per germline, CDR1 MNHEY and CDR2 SVGAGI. Here the CDR3 DNA reads TGTGCCAGCAGTTACGGTACTGATTCACCCCTCCACTTT. It specifies CASSYGTDSPLHF.

V usage is TRBV6-2 or TRBV6-3 and J usage is TRBJ2-1, with 7 bases that match TRBD2. V lost 2 bases to trimming and J lost 7 bases; unmatched junction nucleotides: 8. CDR1 is MNHEY, CDR2 SVGEGT, per germline. This CDR3 region has 15 residues. CDR3 loop: CASSYGVPSGNEQFF. CDR3 nucleotide sequence: TGTGCCAGCAGTTACGGGGTGCCTAGCGGAAATGAGCAGTTCTTC.

V and J are TRBV13 and TRBJ1-4; the D gene is possibly TRBD1 (5 bases). Trimming removed 5 bases from V and 10 bases from J, with 14 bases in between. CDR3 length equals 13 residues. CDR1 is PRHDT and CDR2 is FYEKMQ in the germline V gene (reference sequence). CDR3 amino acids: CASSITGEGKLFF. Here the CDR3 DNA reads TGTGCCAGCAGCATTACGGGGGAAGGAAAACTGTTTTTT.

V gene TRBV7-8 combines with J gene TRBJ1-5; the D is unclear. Trimming pared 5 bases from V and 5 bases from J, leaving 16 bases between. The CDR3 loop spans 15 amino acids. Germline V gene lookup returns CDR1 SGHVS and CDR2 FQNEAQ. CDR3 sequence (DNA): TGTGCCAGCAGCCCCAGTAGCCAGAACCATCAGCCCCAGCATTTT. The encoded protein is CASSPSSQNHQPQHF.

This clone was picked up many times. Within the sample, other DNA sequences also encode this same CDR3. The V call is TRBV21-1, the J call TRBJ2-7; no DNA check was done on the table's D call, TRBD2. TRBV21-1 has pseudogene status. This CDR3 has 16 residues. Here the CDR3 reads CASSPSSLAGVREQYF. CDR3 DNA sequence: TGTGCCAGCAGCCCCAGCTCGCTAGCGGGCGTCCGCGAGCAGTACTTC.